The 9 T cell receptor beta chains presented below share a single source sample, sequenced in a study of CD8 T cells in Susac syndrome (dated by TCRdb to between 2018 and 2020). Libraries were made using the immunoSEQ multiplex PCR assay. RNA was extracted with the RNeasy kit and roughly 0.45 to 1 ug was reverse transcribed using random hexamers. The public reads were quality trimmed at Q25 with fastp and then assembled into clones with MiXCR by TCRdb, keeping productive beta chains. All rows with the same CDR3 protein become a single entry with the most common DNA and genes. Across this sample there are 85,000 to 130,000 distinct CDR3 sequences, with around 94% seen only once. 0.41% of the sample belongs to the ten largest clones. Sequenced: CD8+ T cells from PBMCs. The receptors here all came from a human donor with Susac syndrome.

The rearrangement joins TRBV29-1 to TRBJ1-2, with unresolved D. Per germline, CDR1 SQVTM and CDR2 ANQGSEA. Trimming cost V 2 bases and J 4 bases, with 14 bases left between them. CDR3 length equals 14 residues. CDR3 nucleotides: TGCAGCGTTGAACTCGGGCCCAGCCTCTATGGCTACACCTTC. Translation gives CSVELGPSLYGYTF.

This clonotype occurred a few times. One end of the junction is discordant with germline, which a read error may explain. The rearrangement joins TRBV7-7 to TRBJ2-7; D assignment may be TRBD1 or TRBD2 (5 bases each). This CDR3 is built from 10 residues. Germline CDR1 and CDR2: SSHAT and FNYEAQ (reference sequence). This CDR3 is CGTDTYEQYF. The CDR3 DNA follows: TGCGGGACCGATACCTACGAGCAGTACTTC. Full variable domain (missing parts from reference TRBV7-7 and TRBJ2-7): GAGVSQSPRYKVTKRGQDVTLRCDPISSHATLYWYQQALGQGPEFLTYFNYEAQPDKSGLPSDRFSAERPEGSISTLTIQRTEQRDSAMYRCGTDTYEQYFGPGTRLTVT.

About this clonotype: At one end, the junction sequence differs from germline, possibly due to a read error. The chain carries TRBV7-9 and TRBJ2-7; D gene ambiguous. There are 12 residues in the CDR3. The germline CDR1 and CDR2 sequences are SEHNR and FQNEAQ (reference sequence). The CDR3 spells CASSLGSGEQYF. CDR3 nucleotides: TGTGCCAGCAGTTTAGGTTCCGGCGAGCAGTACTTC.

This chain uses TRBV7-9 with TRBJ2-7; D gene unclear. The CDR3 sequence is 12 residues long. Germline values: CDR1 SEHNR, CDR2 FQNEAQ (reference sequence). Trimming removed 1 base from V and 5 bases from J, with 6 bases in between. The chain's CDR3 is CASSLGSDEQYF. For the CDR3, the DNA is TGTGCCAGCAGCTTAGGGTCGGACGAGCAGTACTTC.

CDR3 amino acids: CASSQATTSGVWETQYF. CDR3 nucleotides: TGTGCCAGCAGCCAAGCGACAACTAGTGGGGTTTGGGAGACCCAGTACTTC. The rearrangement links TRBV3-1 to TRBJ2-5, with a possible D match to TRBD2 (5 bases). Trimming stripped 1 base from V and 5 bases from J, with 20 bases between. CDR3 length equals 17 residues. Germline V lookup: CDR1 LGHDT, CDR2 YNNKEL (reference sequence).

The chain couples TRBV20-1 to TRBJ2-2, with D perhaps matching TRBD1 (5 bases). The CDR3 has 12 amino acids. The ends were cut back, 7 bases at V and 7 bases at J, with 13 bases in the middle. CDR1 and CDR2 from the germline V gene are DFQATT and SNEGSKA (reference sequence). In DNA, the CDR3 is TGCAGTGTTCAGGGCAGGCTCGGGGAGCTGTTTTTT. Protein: CSVQGRLGELFF.

The CDR3 region is CASSLTSGQETQYF. The CDR3, as DNA: TGTGCCAGCAGCCTGACTAGCGGCCAAGAGACCCAGTACTTC. This sequence joins TRBV5-6 and TRBJ2-5, with 9 bases fitting TRBD2. V gave up 4 bases and J gave up 1 base; unmatched junction bases: 2. The CDR3 has 14 residues. Germline-derived CDR1 and CDR2 are SGHDT and YYEEEE.

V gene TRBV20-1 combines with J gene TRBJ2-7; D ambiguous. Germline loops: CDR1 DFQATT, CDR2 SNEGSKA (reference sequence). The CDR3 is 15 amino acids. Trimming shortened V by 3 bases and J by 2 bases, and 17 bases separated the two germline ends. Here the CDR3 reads CSARALSTPAYEQYF. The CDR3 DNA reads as TGCAGTGCTAGGGCCCTATCAACCCCAGCCTACGAGCAGTACTTC.

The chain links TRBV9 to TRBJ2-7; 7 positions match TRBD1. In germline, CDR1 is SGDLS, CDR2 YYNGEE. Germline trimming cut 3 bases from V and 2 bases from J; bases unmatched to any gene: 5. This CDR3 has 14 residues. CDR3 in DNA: TGTGCCAGCAGCGGGACAGGTGGTCCCTACGAGCAGTACTTC. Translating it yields CASSGTGGPYEQYF.